Presented here are 14 T cell receptor beta chains from one specimen sequenced in a study of shared clonotypes between healthy human individuals. TCRdb keeps only in-frame clones here, not all; method: immunoSEQ multiplex PCR. The sample has under 2.5 million clones, 80% to 95% seen once. The sample comprised naive CD4+ T cells from PBMCs. As for subset: CD45RA+ positively selected. These receptors came from a man between 18 and 35 years old in good health. Some clones in this sample may be carry-over from other donors' samples.

CDR3 protein: CASSHLSGRSSDTQYF. The CDR3 bases are TGCGCCAGCAGCCACCTGAGCGGGCGGAGCTCAGATACGCAGTATTTT. The V call is TRBV4-1, the J call TRBJ2-3, with D perhaps matching TRBD2 (6 bases). The CDR3 runs to 16 residues. V lost 3 bases and J 4 bases, leaving 17 bases between the germline ends. Looked up from germline, CDR1 is MGHRA and CDR2 is YSYEKL.

The chain employs TRBV2 and TRBJ1-2, with D perhaps matching TRBD1 (6 bases). Germline CDR1 reads SNHLY; CDR2 reads FYNNEI. The CDR3 totals 15 residues. V dropped 6 bases and J dropped 2 bases, with 16 bases sitting between them. CDR3 bases: TGTGCCAGCAGGCCCCGGGACACCGCAAACTATGGCTACACCTTC. Protein sequence: CASRPRDTANYGYTF.

This clone was counted between two and nine times. The sample contains more than one DNA sequence encoding this CDR3. The genes are TRBV7-3 and TRBJ2-7; 10 bases agree with TRBD2. The ends lost 5 bases at V and 1 base at J; junction bases unmatched: 2. Germline values: CDR1 SGHTA, CDR2 FQGTGA. The CDR3 sequence is 14 residues long. The CDR3 DNA reads TGTGCCAGCAGCCCAGCGGGAGGGTCCTACGAGCAGTACTTC. This encodes CASSPAGGSYEQYF.

The genes are TRBV4-3 and TRBJ2-3; D ambiguous. The CDR3 sequence is 16 residues long. V lost 3 bases and J lost 1, with 14 bases in between. The V gene's germline CDR1 is LGHNA and CDR2 YSLEER. This chain's CDR3 is CASSHSLQRGTDTQYF. The CDR3 bases are TGCGCCAGCAGCCACTCCCTACAACGGGGCACAGATACGCAGTATTTT.

The chain has TRBV4-2 and TRBJ2-1, with 11 bases that match TRBD2. V was clipped by 1 base and J by 9 bases; unmatched bases: 11. Germline CDR1 and CDR2: LGHNA and YNFKEQ. This CDR3 is 17 amino acids long. CDR3 sequence: CASSQGLAGSGRGEQFF. The CDR3 DNA reads TGTGCCAGCAGCCAAGGACTAGCGGGATCGGGACGAGGTGAGCAGTTCTTC.

The chain uses TRBV7-6 and TRBJ1-6; D gene unclear. The CDR3 is 15 residues long. Looked up from germline, CDR1 is SGHVS and CDR2 is FNYEAQ. V was cut by 1 base and J by 6 bases, with 10 bases left in between. Written as DNA, the CDR3 is TGTGCCAGCAGCTTAGTCGCCAGTTCTAATTCACCCCTCCACTTT. Encoded protein: CASSLVASSNSPLHF.

This clone was counted once. The chain links TRBV27 to TRBJ1-6; D is possibly TRBD1 (5 bases). The length of the CDR3 is 16 residues. The germline gives CDR1 MNHEY, CDR2 SMNVEV (reference sequence). Trimming removed 4 bases from V and 10 bases from J, with 20 bases in between. This CDR3 is CASSSIPGSRGSPLHF. As DNA, the CDR3 is TGTGCCAGCAGTTCGATTCCAGGGTCCCGAGGGTCACCCCTCCACTTT.

The genes are TRBV27 and TRBJ1-2; possible D gene TRBD1, 6 bases. V shed 6 bases and J shed 1 base, with 15 bases lying between them. Germline-derived CDR1 and CDR2 are MNHEY and SMNVEV (reference sequence). CDR3 size: 15 residues. CDR3 amino acids: CASSRGGVSNYGYTF. The CDR3 DNA is TGTGCCAGCAGCCGAGGGGGGGTCAGTAACTATGGCTACACCTTC.

The rearrangement uses TRBV9 and TRBJ2-5; 9 bases are a match to TRBD2. Germline CDR1 and CDR2: SGDLS and YYNGEE. The CDR3 has 18 amino acids. V lost 3 bases to trimming and J lost 5 bases; unmatched junction nucleotides: 17. DNA of the CDR3: TGTGCCAGCAGCGCGGCCCGGGCTAGCGGGAAAGAAGGGGAGACCCAGTACTTC. As protein: CASSAARASGKEGETQYF.

This clone has a single count. The chain links TRBV2 to TRBJ1-1; a possible D gene is TRBD1 (6 bases). The V end lost 8 bases, the J end lost 7 bases, and 17 bases lay between the germline ends. The CDR3 contains 13 residues. The germline V gene encodes CDR1 SNHLY and CDR2 FYNNEI. The CDR3 loop is CASVLLQGFEAFF. The CDR3 coding sequence is TGTGCCAGCGTCTTATTACAGGGCTTTGAAGCTTTCTTT.

The rearrangement joins TRBV6-1 to TRBJ1-2; D is uncertain. V lost 0 bases, J lost 8 bases, and 13 bases lay in between. CDR3 length equals 14 residues. Germline-derived CDR1 and CDR2 are MNHNS and SASEGT. The CDR3 protein is CASSEARGGGGYTF. CDR3 in DNA: TGTGCCAGCAGTGAAGCGCGAGGAGGTGGAGGCTACACCTTC.

The chain recombines TRBV4-1 with TRBJ1-5; 9 nucleotides align to TRBD1. The ends lost 0 bases at V and 6 bases at J; junction bases unmatched: 6. This CDR3 has 16 amino acids. The germline V gene encodes CDR1 MGHRA and CDR2 YSYEKL. The CDR3 protein is CASSQEGTGRVQPQHF. The DNA for the CDR3 is TGCGCCAGCAGCCAAGAAGGGACAGGGAGGGTTCAGCCCCAGCATTTT.

The gene calls are TRBV28 and TRBJ1-1; no clear D. Germline-derived CDR1 and CDR2 are MDHEN and SYDVKM. V lost 8 bases and J lost 9, with 10 bases in between. This CDR3 is built from 10 residues. The CDR3: CASGRAQAFF. Written as DNA, the CDR3 is TGTGCCAGCGGGCGGGCCCAAGCTTTCTTT.

The CDR3 DNA is TGTGCCAGCAGTTCCCGACAGGGAACCTACGAGCAGTACTTC. It specifies CASSSRQGTYEQYF. The chain carries TRBV6-5 and TRBJ2-7; 7 nucleotides align to TRBD1. CDR1 MNHEY and CDR2 SVGAGI come from the germline V gene. The CDR3 covers 14 residues. The V and J ends lost 4 bases and 2 bases, in that order; junction bases with no gene match: 5.